The clone carrying this T cell receptor (beta chain) has ten or more counts. All TCR cDNA molecules were individually tagged with a unique molecular identifier. TCRdb reprocessed the 5' RACE reads via MiXCR and lists one record per CDR3 protein. The repertoire holds tens of thousands of distinct CDR3 sequences, under 7.5% seen once, with approximately 2.6% in the top ten. The CDR3 is made up of 13 amino acids. V gave up 3 bases and J gave up 8 bases, with 11 bases separating them. In germline, CDR1 is MDHEN, CDR2 SYDVKM. The data originate from a study of spatial heterogeneity in lung cancer. Overall study: Detected sequences consistently included more beta-chain ones than alpha-chain ones.

Sample time point: sample taken at primary tumor resection. Unsorted whole RNA from tumor, nontumor lung or frozen PBMC underwent sequencing. Donors were 72 untreated early-stage non-small cell lung cancer patients. The source material was PBMCs, sampled at surgery. The chain employs TRBV28 and TRBJ2-1, with D possibly TRBD2 on 6 matching bases. The source of this sequence is a female donor with early-stage non-small cell lung cancer. CDR3 protein: CASSFLARDEQFF. CDR3 nucleotide sequence: TGTGCCAGCAGTTTTCTAGCGCGAGATGAGCAGTTCTTC.